What follows are 4 T cell receptor beta chains derived from one specimen sequenced in a study of blood T cell repertoires in COVID-19. The protocol was immunoSEQ multiplex PCR, while the TCRdb copy is restricted to in-frame clones and leaves out a portion. The sample consists of fewer than 80,000 clones, 86% of them appearing once. Sequenced material: peripheral blood. The receptors were gathered from a man older than 75 with COVID-19, enrolled during active disease.

This clone turned up a few times. The J gene is TRBJ1-1, the V gene TRBV9; TRBD1 agrees at 9 bases. The junction had 9 bases not matched to a gene; V was cut back by 0 bases and J by 6 bases. Germline assignment: CDR1 SGDLS and CDR2 YYNGEE. The CDR3 has 16 amino acids. The CDR3 DNA reads as TGTGCCAGCAGCGTAGGGGGTGGACAGGGGTTATCTGAAGCTTTCTTT. Translating it yields CASSVGGGQGLSEAFF.

The CDR3 DNA reads as TGTGCCAGCAGCCAAGGCACCGACTCCCTCGAGCAGTACTTC. It translates to CASSQGTDSLEQYF. V is TRBV3-1 (or the pseudogene TRBV3-2) and J is TRBJ2-7; D is ambiguous. V shed 1 base and J shed 6 bases, with 13 bases lying between them. The length of the CDR3 is 14 residues. Germline V gene lookup returns CDR1 LGHDT and CDR2 YNNKEL (reference sequence).

This chain links TRBV2 with TRBJ1-3, with D perhaps matching TRBD1 (6 bases). This CDR3 has 14 amino acids. V dropped 5 bases and J dropped 3 bases, with 11 bases sitting between them. In germline, CDR1 is SNHLY, CDR2 FYNNEI. CDR3 residues: CASSLQGFGNTIYF. The CDR3 nucleotides read TGTGCCAGCAGTCTACAGGGTTTTGGAAACACCATATATTTT.

The chain carries TRBV7-9 and TRBJ1-1; 7 nucleotides match TRBD1. This CDR3 contains 14 residues. Germline CDR1 is SEHNR and CDR2 is FQNEAQ (reference sequence). V trimming: 6 bases; J trimming: 4 bases; junction bases outside the gene matches: 8. The CDR3 sequence is CASSPRQGSTEAFF. Written as DNA, the CDR3 is TGTGCCAGCAGTCCTCGACAGGGCAGCACTGAAGCTTTCTTT.